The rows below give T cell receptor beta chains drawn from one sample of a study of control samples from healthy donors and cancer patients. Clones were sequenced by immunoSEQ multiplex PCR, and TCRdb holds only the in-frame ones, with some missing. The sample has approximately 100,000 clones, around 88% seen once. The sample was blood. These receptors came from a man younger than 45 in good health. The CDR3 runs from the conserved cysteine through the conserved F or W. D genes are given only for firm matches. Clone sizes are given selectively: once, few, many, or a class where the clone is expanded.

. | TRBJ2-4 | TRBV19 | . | CASSQAKNIQYF | TGTGCCAGTAGTCAGGCCAAAAACATTCAGTACTTC
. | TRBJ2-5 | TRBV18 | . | CASSVSQETQYF | TGTGCCAGCTCAGTTAGCCAAGAGACCCAGTACTTC
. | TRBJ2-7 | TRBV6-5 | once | CASSYSYRANSYEQYF | TGTGCCAGCAGTTACTCGTACCGGGCCAACTCCTACGAGCAGTACTTC
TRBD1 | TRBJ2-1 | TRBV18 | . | CASSPTGGNEQFF | TGTGCCAGCTCACCTACAGGGGGCAATGAGCAGTTCTTC
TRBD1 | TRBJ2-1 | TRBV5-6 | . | CASSVDRDSSYNEQFF | TGTGCCAGCAGCGTCGACCGGGACAGCTCCTACAATGAGCAGTTCTTC
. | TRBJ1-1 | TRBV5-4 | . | CASSVDPNTEAFF | TGTGCCAGCAGCGTGGACCCGAACACTGAAGCTTTCTTT
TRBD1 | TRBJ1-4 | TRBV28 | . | CASSLWVGTGRDEKLFF | TGTGCCAGCAGTTTGTGGGTTGGGACAGGCCGTGATGAAAAACTGTTTTTT
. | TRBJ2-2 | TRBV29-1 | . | CSVGKGANTGELFF | TGCAGCGTTGGTAAAGGCGCGAACACCGGGGAGCTGTTTTTT
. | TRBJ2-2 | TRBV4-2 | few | CASSQTRGPTGELFF | TGTGCCAGCAGCCAAACGCGAGGGCCCACCGGGGAGCTGTTTTTT
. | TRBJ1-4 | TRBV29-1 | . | CSVDLGAVLFF | TGCAGCGTTGATCTTGGGGCAGTGCTGTTTTTT
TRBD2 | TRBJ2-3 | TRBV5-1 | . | CASSVGGRSDTQYF | TGCGCCAGCAGCGTGGGAGGGAGGTCAGATACGCAGTATTTT
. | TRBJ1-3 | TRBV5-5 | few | CASSNGQRRNTIYF | TGTGCCAGCAGCAATGGACAGCGCAGAAACACCATATATTTT
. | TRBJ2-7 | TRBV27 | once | CASSRQESYEQYF | TGTGCCAGCAGCAGACAGGAGTCCTACGAGCAGTACTTC